This T cell receptor beta chain stems from a study of cytomegalovirus exposure and HLA in healthy donors. The junction had 13 bases not matched to a gene; V was cut back by 6 bases and J by 8 bases. CDR1 and CDR2 (germline): SNHLY, FYNNEI. The CDR3 spans 15 residues. 13 Jbeta primers and 60 Vbeta primers were used for the PCR. TCRdb keeps only in-frame clones here, not all; method: immunoSEQ multiplex PCR. The sample holds about 130,000 clones, about 80% seen once. About this clone: Its cognate antigen is unknown.

Broader study findings: Reportedly, HLA-A and HLA-B alleles of most subjects were accurately predicted from TCR beta. Presence/absence analyses treated sequencing depth as roughly uniform across donors. Later on, an analysis found that several of the most significant clusters appeared to be linked to common viral pathogens, which included parvovirus B19. Researchers catalogued around 150 TCR beta chains as cytomegalovirus-associated.

The TCR originated in a man aged 45-65 years in good health and CMV-seronegative. The V gene is TRBV2, the J gene TRBJ2-1; 7 bases map to TRBD2. Sequenced input: PBMCs. The CDR3 region has the DNA TGTGCCAGCAGGCGGGAGATAGTATTGCGGGATGAGCAGTTCTTC. It yields the protein CASRREIVLRDEQFF. The full variable domain, its missing parts supplied by reference TRBV2 and TRBJ2-1, is EPEVTQTPSHQVTQMGQEVILRCVPISNHLYFYWYRQILGQKVEFLVSFYNNEISEKSEIFDDQFSVERPDGSNFTLKIRSTKLEDSAMYFCASRREIVLRDEQFFGPGTRLTVL.